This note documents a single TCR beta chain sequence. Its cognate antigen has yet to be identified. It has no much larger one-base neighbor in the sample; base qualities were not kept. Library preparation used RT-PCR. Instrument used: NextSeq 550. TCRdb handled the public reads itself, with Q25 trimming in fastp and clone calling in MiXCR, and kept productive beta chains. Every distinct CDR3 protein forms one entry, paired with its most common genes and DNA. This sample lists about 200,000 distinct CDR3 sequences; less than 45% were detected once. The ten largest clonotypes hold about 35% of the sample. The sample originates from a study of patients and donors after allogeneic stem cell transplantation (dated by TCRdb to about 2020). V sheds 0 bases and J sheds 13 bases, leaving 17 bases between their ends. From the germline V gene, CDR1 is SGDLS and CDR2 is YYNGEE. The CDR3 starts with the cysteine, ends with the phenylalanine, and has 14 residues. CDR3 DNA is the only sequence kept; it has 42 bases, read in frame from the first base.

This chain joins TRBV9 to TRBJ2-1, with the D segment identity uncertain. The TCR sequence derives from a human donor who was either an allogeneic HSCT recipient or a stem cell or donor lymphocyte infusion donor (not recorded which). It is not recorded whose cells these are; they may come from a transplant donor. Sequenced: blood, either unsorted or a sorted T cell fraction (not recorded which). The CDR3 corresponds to CASSVAGPPYPQFF. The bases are TGTGCCAGCAGCGTAGCGGGCCCTCCCTATCCCCAGTTCTTC.